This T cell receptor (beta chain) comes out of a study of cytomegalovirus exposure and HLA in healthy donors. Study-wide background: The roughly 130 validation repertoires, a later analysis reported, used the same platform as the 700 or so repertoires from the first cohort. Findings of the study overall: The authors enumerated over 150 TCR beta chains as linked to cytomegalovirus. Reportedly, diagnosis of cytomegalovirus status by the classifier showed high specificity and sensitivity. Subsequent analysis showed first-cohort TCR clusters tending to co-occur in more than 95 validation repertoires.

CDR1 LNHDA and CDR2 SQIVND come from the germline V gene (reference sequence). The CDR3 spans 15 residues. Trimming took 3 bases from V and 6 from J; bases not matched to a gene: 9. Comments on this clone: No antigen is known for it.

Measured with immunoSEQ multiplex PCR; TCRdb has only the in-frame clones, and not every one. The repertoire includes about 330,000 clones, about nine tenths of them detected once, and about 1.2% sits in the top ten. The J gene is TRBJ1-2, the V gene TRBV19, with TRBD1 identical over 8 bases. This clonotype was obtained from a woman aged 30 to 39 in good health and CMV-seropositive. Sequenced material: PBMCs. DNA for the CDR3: TGTGCCAGTAGTATGTCCGACAGGGGAGCGGATGGCTACACCTTC. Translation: CASSMSDRGADGYTF.